This entry concerns a single TCR beta chain. This entry belongs to a study of blood T cell repertoires in COVID-19. On the study more broadly: Samples taken during acute and convalescent COVID-19 were collected in the United States, Italy and Spain. Nucleic acid was either cDNA or gDNA, and it came from T cells, B-cell-depleted T cells, or PBMCs.

In the source study's methods: From reference gene primer amplification, estimates of nucleated cell counts were derived. Sequenced by immunoSEQ multiplex PCR; TCRdb stores in-frame clones only, minus some. D and trimming come from the DNA, and the V and J calls and clone size come from that table. The sample includes under 100,000 clones, around 86% seen only once; the top ten take more than 4.5%. Seattle-derived patients entered the study during active infection and were followed longitudinally. Germline-derived CDR1 and CDR2 are SGHNT and YYREEE (reference sequence). The CDR3 contains 14 residues. V lost 2 bases, J lost 10 bases, and 8 bases stayed unmatched.

The receptor comes from a man in his 60s with COVID-19, enrolled during active disease. The chain uses TRBV5-4 and TRBJ2-1, with TRBD1 matching over 8 bases. The sequenced sample consisted of peripheral blood. CDR3 region: CASSLGDRPWEQFF. The CDR3 nucleotides read TGTGCCAGCAGCTTAGGGGACAGGCCTTGGGAGCAGTTCTTC.